This entry features one T cell receptor (beta chain) sequence. The data belong to a study of blood T cell repertoires in COVID-19. Background on the study: Both acute and convalescent COVID-19 samples were obtained from the United States, Italy and Spain. The analysed material was cDNA or gDNA that came from T cells, B-cell-depleted T cells, or PBMCs.

Original processing methods: Nucleated cell number was recorded as an estimate derived from reference gene primer amplification. The method was immunoSEQ multiplex PCR; TCRdb's version includes in-frame clones alone and lacks a portion of them. The V and J calls and clone size come from that table; D and trimming were worked out from the DNA. The sample carries more than 150,000 clones, approximately 86% recorded once. V shed 5 bases and J 15 bases; nucleotides not matched to a gene: 6. The V gene's germline CDR1 is SGHTA and CDR2 FQGNSA. This CDR3 has 13 amino acids. This TCR came from a young man with acute or convalescent COVID-19. The chain links TRBV7-2 to TRBJ2-1, with TRBD2 matching over 14 bases. The sample was peripheral blood. As DNA, the CDR3 is TGTGCCAGCAGCATGACTAGCGGGGGGGCTTGGTTCTTC. As protein: CASSMTSGGAWFF.